Following are 3 T cell receptor beta chains from one sample sequenced in a study of blood T cell repertoires in COVID-19. Clones were read by immunoSEQ multiplex PCR, and TCRdb kept only the in-frame ones, dropping some. In the table there are about 500,000 clones, roughly nine tenths of which are singletons. Sequencing input: peripheral blood. Source of these receptors: a woman aged 50 to 60 with COVID-19, enrolled during active disease.

This chain joins TRBV10-1 and TRBJ2-3, with D perhaps matching TRBD2 (6 bases). Germline V gene sequence: CDR1 WNHNN, CDR2 SYGVQD (reference sequence). The CDR3 length is 15 residues. V was pared by 6 bases and J by 6 bases, with 19 bases between. The CDR3 DNA follows: TGCGCCAGCAGCGACACCTCTAAGGAGGGGGATACGCAGTATTTT. It specifies CASSDTSKEGDTQYF.

V gene TRBV12-3 or TRBV12-4 combines with J gene TRBJ1-6; 8 bases are a match to TRBD1. CDR3 length: 13 amino acids. V shed 6 bases, J shed 9 bases, and the junction held 4 bases outside the gene matches. CDR3 in amino acids: CASSRDRFSPLHF. The CDR3 nucleotides are TGTGCCAGCAGCCGGGACAGGTTTTCACCCCTCCACTTT.

The chain joins TRBV9 to TRBJ2-7, with 7 positions matching TRBD2. Germline V gives CDR1 SGDLS, CDR2 YYNGEE. The trim removed 2 bases at V and 4 bases at J, leaving 3 bases unmatched. The CDR3 is made up of 13 amino acids. CDR3 amino acids: CASSVGGVYEQYF. The DNA for the CDR3 is TGTGCCAGCAGCGTTGGGGGGGTTTACGAGCAGTACTTC.